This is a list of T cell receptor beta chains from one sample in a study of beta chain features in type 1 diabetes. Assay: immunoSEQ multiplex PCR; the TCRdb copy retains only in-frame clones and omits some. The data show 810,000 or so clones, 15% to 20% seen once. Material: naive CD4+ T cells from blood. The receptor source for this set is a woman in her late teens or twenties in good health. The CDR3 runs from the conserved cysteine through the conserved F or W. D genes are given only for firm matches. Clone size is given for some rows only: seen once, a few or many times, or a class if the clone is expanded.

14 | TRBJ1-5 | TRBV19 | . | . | TGTGCCAGTAGTAACAGTAGGGTAAATCAGCCCCAGCATTTT | CASSNSRVNQPQHF
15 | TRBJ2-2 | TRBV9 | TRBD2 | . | TGTGCCAGCAGCCCCCGGGGTAGCGGGAGTGGGGAGCTGTTTTTT | CASSPRGSGSGELFF
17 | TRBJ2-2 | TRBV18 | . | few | TGTGCCAGCTCACCACTGTCGACTGGCTCGAACACCGGGGAGCTGTTTTTT | CASSPLSTGSNTGELFF
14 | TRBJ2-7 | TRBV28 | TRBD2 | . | TGTGCCAGCAGTGGGACTAGCGAGACCTACGAGCAGTACTTC | CASSGTSETYEQYF
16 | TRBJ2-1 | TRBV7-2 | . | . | TGTGCCAGCAGCTTGGAATACGGGTTCTCCTACAATGAGCAGTTCTTC | CASSLEYGFSYNEQFF
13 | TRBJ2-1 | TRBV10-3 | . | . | TGTGCCATCAGTGAGCGGCCTAACAATGAGCAGTTCTTC | CAISERPNNEQFF
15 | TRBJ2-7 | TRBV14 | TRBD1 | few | TGTGCCAGCAGCCATAGGGACAGGGGGCGTTACGAGCAGTACTTC | CASSHRDRGRYEQYF
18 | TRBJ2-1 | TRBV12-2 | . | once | TGTGCAAGTCGCTTAGTCTCAGGGGGCGAAGTATCCTACAATGAGCAGTTCTTC | CASRLVSGGEVSYNEQFF
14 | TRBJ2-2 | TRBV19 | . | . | TGTGCCAGTAGTCCCCACTGGGGCGAGGGGGAGCTGTTTTTT | CASSPHWGEGELFF
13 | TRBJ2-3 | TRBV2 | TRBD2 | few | TGTGCCAGCAAAGCGGGACGCACAGATACGCAGTATTTT | CASKAGRTDTQYF
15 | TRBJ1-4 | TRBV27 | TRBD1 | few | TGTGCCAGCAGTTGGGGGACAGGGAATAATGAAAAACTGTTTTTT | CASSWGTGNNEKLFF
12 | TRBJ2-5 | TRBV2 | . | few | TGTGCCAGTCACAGGACTCGGGAGACCCAGTACTTC | CASHRTRETQYF